A selection of T cell receptor beta chains follows, all from one sample in a study of blood T cells in healthy people across ages. TCRdb independently ran MiXCR on the 5' RACE reads; one entry per CDR3 protein. The sample holds more than 1,400,000 distinct CDR3 sequences, around two fifths seen once. Sequenced sample: blood. The source of these receptors is a woman under 30 in good health. The CDR3 runs from the conserved cysteine through the conserved F or W. The order of the fields is J gene, clone size, V gene, D gene, CDR3 DNA, CDR3 protein. D genes are given only for firm matches. Clone size appears in some rows only: once, few, many, or a class for an expanded clone.

TRBJ2-3 few TRBV6-6 TRBD2 TGTGCCAGCAGTTGGACTAGCGATGTGGATACGCAGTATTTT CASSWTSDVDTQYF
TRBJ2-1 - TRBV20-1 - TGCAGTGCAGAGCGAAGGGAGGGGGTAAATGAGCAGTTCTTC CSAERREGVNEQFF
TRBJ2-1 - TRBV12-5 - TGTGCTAGTGGTTTGGGCAGGGAGGACAATGAGCAGTTCTTC CASGLGREDNEQFF
TRBJ2-2 - TRBV4-2 - TGTGCCAGCAGGGACCCCGAGGTTGTGGCCGGGGAGCTGTTTTTT CASRDPEVVAGELFF
TRBJ2-5 - TRBV10-3 - TGTGCCATCAGTGACCCCCAAGAGACCCAGTACTTC CAISDPQETQYF
TRBJ2-7 few TRBV7-2 - TGTGCCAGCAGCTTACACCCGGGGCCCTACGAGCAGTACTTC CASSLHPGPYEQYF
TRBJ2-1 - TRBV12-3/TRBV12-4 - TGTGCCAGCAGTGGGGGGTCCGCGTTTGGAGTCAATGAGCAGTTCTTC CASSGGSAFGVNEQFF
TRBJ2-5 - TRBV5-1 TRBD1 TGCGCCAGCAGCTTCCAGGGGGATGGGGAGACCCAGTACTTC CASSFQGDGETQYF
TRBJ2-1 few TRBV20-1 TRBD2 TGCAGTGCGGACCCGACTAGCCGCCAGGATGAGCAGTTCTTC CSADPTSRQDEQFF
TRBJ2-1 - TRBV3-1 TRBD2 TGTGCCAGCAGCTTAAGCGGGGGGGCCGCCAATGAGCAGTTCTTC CASSLSGGAANEQFF
TRBJ2-5 - TRBV10-2 TRBD2 TGCGCCAGCAGAGCTAGCGGGGGCCGCCAAGAGACCCAGTACTTC CASRASGGRQETQYF
TRBJ2-1 - TRBV29-1 TRBD2 TGCAGCGTAGTAGCGGGACCCTACAATGAGCAGTTCTTC CSVVAGPYNEQFF
TRBJ2-1 few TRBV7-7 - TGTGCCAGCAGCTTAGCGCTGCACCCGAACAATGAGCAGTTCTTC CASSLALHPNNEQFF
TRBJ2-5 few TRBV28 TRBD1 TGTGCCTGCCTCGACAGGGGGCTATATGGGACCCAGTACTTC CACLDRGLYGTQYF
TRBJ2-7 - TRBV7-9 - TGTGCCAGCAGCTTAGCGGCTACCTACCCCTACGAGCAGTACTTC CASSLAATYPYEQYF
TRBJ2-5 - TRBV12-3/TRBV12-4 - TGTGCCAGCAGTCCCACTGGGGGGTCCCCCCAAGAGACCCAGTACTTC CASSPTGGSPQETQYF
TRBJ2-3 - TRBV7-8 - TGTGCCAGCATCGGACAGTCGGGGACAGATACGCAGTATTTT CASIGQSGTDTQYF
TRBJ2-5 - TRBV28 TRBD2 TGTGCCAGCAGTTTGCCTAGCGGGGGGACAGACCAAGAGACCCAGTACTTC CASSLPSGGTDQETQYF
TRBJ1-2 few TRBV15 - TGTGCCACCAGCCCGCGGGCAGGCTATGGCTACACCTTC CATSPRAGYGYTF
TRBJ2-3 - TRBV6-5 TRBD2 TGTGCCAGCAGTTATTCGAGACTAGCAGGAGATACGCAGTATTTT CASSYSRLAGDTQYF
TRBJ1-3 - TRBV20-1 - TGCAGTGCCGAGACCTCTGGAAACACCATATATTTT CSAETSGNTIYF
TRBJ2-1 - TRBV29-1 - TGCAGCGTTGGGGGTCTAGCAATTGAGCAGTTCTTC CSVGGLAIEQFF
TRBJ2-3 - TRBV6-1 TRBD2 TGTGCCAGCAATTTAGCGGGAGAGGGAGATACGCAGTATTTT CASNLAGEGDTQYF
TRBJ2-7 - TRBV29-1 TRBD1 TGCAGCGTGTCCGGGACAGGGGCCCCCGAGCAGTACTTC CSVSGTGAPEQYF
TRBJ2-7 - TRBV27 TRBD1 TGTGCCAGCAGTGCCCCAACCAGGGGACAGGGGGAGCAGTACTTC CASSAPTRGQGEQYF
TRBJ1-1 - TRBV20-1 - TGCAGTGCTTCTACAGGGCTTGCCAATGCGAACACTGAAGCTTTCTTT CSASTGLANANTEAFF
TRBJ2-3 few TRBV20-1 - TGCAGTGCTAGGGCTACGTCTGATACTAGCACAGATACGCAGTATTTT CSARATSDTSTDTQYF
TRBJ2-2 - TRBV6-6 - TGTGCCAGCAGTTATATGGCAGCGAACACCGAGGAGCTGTTTTTT CASSYMAANTEELFF
TRBJ2-3 few TRBV24-1 - TGTGCCACCAGTGGTGAGGGCGCCACAGATACGCAGTATTTT CATSGEGATDTQYF
TRBJ2-1 few TRBV6-5 TRBD2 TGTGCCAGCAGAGACCGGAACCAAGGACTAGTTGCTGAGCAGTTCTTC CASRDRNQGLVAEQFF
TRBJ2-1 - TRBV20-1 - TGCAGTGTTCCCTTAGGGCAGCTCCCCTACAATGAGCAGTTCTTC CSVPLGQLPYNEQFF
TRBJ2-7 - TRBV27 TRBD1 TGTGCCAGCACTTCCCGGACAGGGATCCACGAGCAGTACTTC CASTSRTGIHEQYF
TRBJ2-1 once TRBV18 - TGTGCCAGCTCACCCACTGGACCAGGGACCATTCACGGTGAGCAGTTCTTC CASSPTGPGTIHGEQFF
TRBJ2-3 - TRBV12-3/TRBV12-4 TRBD2 TGTGCCAGCAGAAGCGGGGGGGCGAGGTCAGATACGCAGTATTTT CASRSGGARSDTQYF
TRBJ2-1 - TRBV7-6 TRBD2 TGTGCCAGCAGCTTCCTAGCGGGAGGGTCTAATGAGCAGTTCTTC CASSFLAGGSNEQFF
TRBJ1-2 - TRBV5-1 - TGCGCCAGCGGCAGGGAGAACTATGGCTACACCTTC CASGRENYGYTF
TRBJ2-5 many TRBV10-3 - TGTGCCATCAGTGAGTCCGGGATGGAGACCCAGTACTTC CAISESGMETQYF
TRBJ2-3 - TRBV28 TRBD2 TGTGCCAGCAGTTCACCCCAGCGGGGGGGCCTGGATACGCAGTATTTT CASSSPQRGGLDTQYF
TRBJ2-3 many TRBV2 - TGTGCCAGCAGTGAAGACCTGAATGCAGATACGCAGTATTTT CASSEDLNADTQYF
TRBJ1-1 - TRBV2 - TGTGCCAGCAGTGAATATCGACAGAACACTGAAGCTTTCTTT CASSEYRQNTEAFF
TRBJ2-6 - TRBV11-2 - TGTGCCAGCACTACGGGAGCTGGGGCCAACGTCCTGACTTTC CASTTGAGANVLTF
TRBJ1-5 few TRBV7-9 - TGTGCCAGCAGCTTAGCGGACGGGGCGGGTCAGCCCCAGCATTTT CASSLADGAGQPQHF
TRBJ1-1 - TRBV7-8 TRBD1 TGTGCCAGCAGCTTAACCGAGGGGGCTCTTTCTGAAGCTTTCTTT CASSLTEGALSEAFF
TRBJ1-2 many TRBV4-1 - TGCGCCAGCAGCCAAGGGACCCGAGGCTACACCTTC CASSQGTRGYTF
TRBJ1-5 - TRBV28 TRBD1 TGTGCCAGCAGCCCTCGGGACAGGCACAATCAGCCCCAGCATTTT CASSPRDRHNQPQHF
TRBJ1-1 - TRBV3-1 - TGTGCCAGCAGCGCGGCAGATATGAACACTGAAGCTTTCTTT CASSAADMNTEAFF
TRBJ2-7 - TRBV28 TRBD1 TGTGCCAGCAGTTGGCGGAACAGGGGTACCTACGAGCAGTACTTC CASSWRNRGTYEQYF
TRBJ2-3 - TRBV10-1 - TGCGCCAGCAGTGAGGACTTAGAAGATACGCAGTATTTT CASSEDLEDTQYF
TRBJ2-1 - TRBV7-3 - TGTGCCAGCAGCTTACTGGGCGCGGGTGAGCAGTTCTTC CASSLLGAGEQFF
TRBJ1-1 - TRBV12-3/TRBV12-4 TRBD1 TGTGCCAGCAGTTTATCGGGACAGCAGAACACTGAAGCTTTCTTT CASSLSGQQNTEAFF
TRBJ2-5 few TRBV5-1 TRBD2 TGCGCCAGCAGCTCCCGACTAGCGGGGGGCTGGGAGACCCAGTACTTC CASSSRLAGGWETQYF
TRBJ2-1 - TRBV24-1 - TGTGCCACCAGTGATAAAGAGAGAGGGGTTAATAACAATGAGCAGTTCTTC CATSDKERGVNNNEQFF
TRBJ2-5 few TRBV20-1 - TGCAGTGCTAGAGATTCAATCCAAGAGACCCAGTACTTC CSARDSIQETQYF
TRBJ2-7 - TRBV11-2 - TGTGCCAGCTCTGGAGCATTCAGCTCCTACGAGCAGTACTTC CASSGAFSSYEQYF
TRBJ2-3 - TRBV14 TRBD2 TGTGCCAGCAGCCATCCTGAGCGGGGTCGTAGCACAGATACGCAGTATTTT CASSHPERGRSTDTQYF